Below are 24 T cell receptor beta chains sequenced from a single sample in a study of blood T cell repertoires in COVID-19. Assay used: immunoSEQ multiplex PCR; TCRdb lists only in-frame clones, some missing. Of some 200,000 clones in the sample, around nine tenths were seen once. The sequenced sample was peripheral blood. These receptors came from a man in his fifties with COVID-19, enrolled during active disease.

The chain joins TRBV12-3 or TRBV12-4 to TRBJ2-3; possibly TRBD2 for D (7 bases). V dropped 7 bases and J dropped 9 bases, with 14 bases sitting between them. This CDR3 comprises 12 residues. The CDR3 DNA sequence: TGTGCCAGCACCGTATCGGGGGGCACGCAGTATTTT. This encodes CASTVSGGTQYF.

Turning to this clone: This sample includes further DNA sequences coding for the same CDR3. The V and J genes are TRBV18 and TRBJ2-5; the D gene is possibly TRBD2 (6 bases). V was cut by 3 bases and J by 1 base, with 9 bases left in between. Germline CDR1 KGHSH, CDR2 LQKENI. The CDR3 extends over 14 amino acids. The CDR3 region has the DNA TGTGCCAGCTCACCCGGGACTGCCCAAGAGACCCAGTACTTC. Its protein product is CASSPGTAQETQYF.

The rearrangement uses TRBV14 and TRBJ1-1; D unresolved. This CDR3 spans 13 amino acids. V shed 5 bases and J shed 5 bases, with 12 bases lying between them. Germline CDR1 reads SGHDN; CDR2 reads FVKESK. CDR3 nucleotides: TGTGCCAGCAGCTTGGCGCCGGGAACTGAAGCTTTCTTT. Translated, it gives CASSLAPGTEAFF.

The rearrangement joins TRBV5-5 to TRBJ2-3; D is ambiguous. CDR3 size: 15 residues. CDR1 is SGHKS and CDR2 is YYEKEE in the germline V gene (reference sequence). The V end lost 5 bases, the J end lost 4 bases, and 17 bases lay between the germline ends. The CDR3 nucleotides are TGTGCCAGCAGTACTCTGGGCTCGCCCCCAGATACGCAGTATTTT. Translating it yields CASSTLGSPPDTQYF.

V is TRBV5-1 and J is TRBJ2-7; TRBD1 is a possible D gene (6 bases). CDR3 size: 17 residues. Per germline, CDR1 SGHRS and CDR2 YFSETQ. Trimming shortened V by 2 bases and J by 3 bases, and 21 bases separated the two germline ends. The CDR3 spells CASSFSLGGHSRYEQYF. In DNA, the CDR3 is TGCGCCAGCAGCTTTTCGTTAGGGGGACACTCTCGCTACGAGCAGTACTTC.

This rearrangement joins TRBV6-1 to TRBJ2-7, with a tentative D call TRBD2 (6 bases). Per the germline V gene, CDR1 is MNHNS and CDR2 is SASEGT. This CDR3 is built from 16 residues. Trimming pared 0 bases from V and 3 bases from J, leaving 15 bases between. In DNA, the CDR3 is TGTGCCAGCAGTGAAGCGTCGTTGCGGGGCTACTACGAGCAGTACTTC. This sequence encodes CASSEASLRGYYEQYF.

The sample holds a few counts of this clone. The chain is built from TRBV5-8 and TRBJ2-1, with D perhaps matching TRBD1 (6 bases). Germline CDR1 SGHTS, CDR2 YDEGEE. The V and J ends lost 0 bases and 6 bases respectively, with 13 bases between them. This CDR3 comprises 15 residues. CDR3 in amino acids: CASSLGWGLGNEQFF. CDR3 bases: TGTGCCAGCAGCTTGGGTTGGGGGCTTGGCAATGAGCAGTTCTTC.

The chain joins TRBV18 to TRBJ1-2; 9 positions agree with TRBD1. CDR3 size: 15 residues. CDR1 is KGHSH and CDR2 is LQKENI in the germline V gene. V lost 4 bases and J lost 4; bases outside the gene matches: 7. The CDR3 sequence: CASSLTDRGGYGYTF. As DNA, the CDR3 is TGTGCCAGCTCACTAACGGACAGGGGTGGCTATGGCTACACCTTC.

The chain carries TRBV21-1 and TRBJ2-1; the DNA was not used to check the table's D call, TRBD1. TRBV21-1 is listed as a pseudogene. CDR3 size: 12 residues. The DNA of the CDR3 is TGTGCCAACCAGGGGGCCTGCAATGAGCAGTTCTTC. It translates to CANQGACNEQFF.

The chain employs TRBV9 and TRBJ1-5; 8 nucleotides line up with TRBD1. Per the germline V gene, CDR1 is SGDLS and CDR2 is YYNGEE. The CDR3 is made up of 14 amino acids. V trimming: 4 bases; J trimming: 7 bases; junction bases outside the gene matches: 7. This chain's CDR3 is CASSSGQGTQPQHF. The DNA of the CDR3 is TGTGCCAGCAGCTCCGGACAGGGAACCCAGCCCCAGCATTTT.

The J gene is TRBJ1-2, the V gene TRBV3-1 (or the pseudogene TRBV3-2), with a possible D match to TRBD1 (6 bases). CDR1 LGHDT and CDR2 YNNKEL come from the germline V gene (reference sequence). The CDR3 sequence is 15 residues long. V was pared by 1 base and J by 4 bases, with 13 bases between. The DNA for the CDR3 is TGTGCCAGCAGCCAAGGGAGGGAGGGGGGCTATGGCTACACCTTC. It encodes CASSQGREGGYGYTF.

This rearrangement joins TRBV6-1 to TRBJ2-5, with 8 nucleotides matching TRBD1. The germline CDR1 and CDR2 sequences are MNHNS and SASEGT. CDR3 length: 18 residues. The V and J ends lost 4 bases and 3 bases, in that order; junction bases with no gene match: 16. CDR3 sequence reads: CASSGEVLQGGFKETQYF. The DNA of the CDR3 is TGTGCCAGCAGTGGAGAAGTATTACAGGGGGGTTTCAAAGAGACCCAGTACTTC.

V and J are TRBV3-1 (or the pseudogene TRBV3-2) and TRBJ2-1; possible D gene TRBD1, 5 bases. V lost 4 bases, J lost 3 bases, and 10 bases lay in between. The CDR3 consists of 14 residues. Germline-derived CDR1 and CDR2 are LGHDT and YNNKEL (reference sequence). The CDR3 here is CASSPSQGYNEQFF. CDR3 nucleotide sequence: TGTGCCAGCAGCCCCAGTCAGGGCTACAATGAGCAGTTCTTC.

The gene calls are TRBV7-8 and TRBJ1-3, with D tentatively TRBD1 (5 bases). Germline V gives CDR1 SGHVS, CDR2 FQNEAQ. V gave up 3 bases and J gave up 0 bases, with 9 bases separating them. The CDR3 is made up of 15 amino acids. For the CDR3, the DNA is TGTGCCAGCAGCTTCGTACAGGACTCTGGAAACACCATATATTTT. It encodes CASSFVQDSGNTIYF.

The rearrangement links TRBV19 to TRBJ2-1, with 8 bases lining up with TRBD2. J lost 4 bases, V lost 5 bases, and 13 bases had no gene match. This CDR3 has 17 residues. Germline-derived CDR1 and CDR2 are LNHDA and SQIVND (reference sequence). The CDR3 DNA is TGTGCCAGTAGTCCTGGGGGCGCTAGCGGGCTTTACAATGAGCAGTTCTTC. Its translation is CASSPGGASGLYNEQFF. Filled out from reference TRBV19 and TRBJ2-1, the complete variable domain reads DGGITQSPKYLFRKEGQNVTLSCEQNLNHDAMYWYRQDPGQGLRLIYYSQIVNDFQKGDIAEGYSVSREKKESFPLTVTSAQKNPTAFYLCASSPGGASGLYNEQFFGPGTRLTVL.

The CDR3 nucleotides are TGTGCCAGCAACTCATGGACAGGGATAAGCGGGGAGCTGTTTTTT. Its protein is CASNSWTGISGELFF. The chain couples TRBV7-9 to TRBJ2-2; 8 bases line up with TRBD1. This CDR3 has 15 amino acids. The germline CDR1 and CDR2 sequences are SEHNR and FQNEAQ (reference sequence). V lost 7 bases, J lost 7 bases, and 11 bases stayed unmatched.

This rearrangement joins TRBV4-2 to TRBJ2-1; D possibly corresponds to TRBD2 (5 bases). The germline V gene encodes CDR1 LGHNA and CDR2 YNFKEQ. Trimming took off 2 bases at V and 0 bases at J, with 8 bases between the two ends. The CDR3 runs 15 residues. The CDR3 nucleotides are TGTGCCAGCAGCCAAAGCGGAGGCTCCTACAATGAGCAGTTCTTC. Protein sequence: CASSQSGGSYNEQFF.

This chain's CDR3 is CASSPTDSYEQYF. CDR3 DNA: TGTGCCAGCAGCCCCACCGACAGCTACGAGCAGTACTTC. V and J are TRBV6-2 or TRBV6-3 and TRBJ2-7; the D gene is possibly TRBD1 (5 bases). The CDR3 has 13 residues. V lost 6 bases and J lost 3, with 12 bases in between. Germline V gene data show CDR1 as MNHEY and CDR2 as SVGEGT.

The J gene is TRBJ1-2, the V gene TRBV6-1, with 10 bases lining up with TRBD1. Germline V gene sequence: CDR1 MNHNS, CDR2 SASEGT. Trimming cost V 3 bases and J 5 bases; bases outside gene matches: 9. CDR3 size: 16 residues. This CDR3 is CASSDNGQGVRYGYTF. The CDR3 bases are TGTGCCAGCAGTGATAATGGACAGGGGGTGCGTTATGGCTACACCTTC.

This chain joins TRBV3-1 (or the pseudogene TRBV3-2) and TRBJ2-7, with D perhaps matching TRBD1 (5 bases). This CDR3 is 16 amino acids long. Looked up from germline, CDR1 is LGHDT and CDR2 is YNNKEL (reference sequence). V dropped 0 bases and J dropped 2 bases, with 14 bases sitting between them. Here the CDR3 reads CASSQDRGRVPYEQYF. In nucleotides, the CDR3 is TGTGCCAGCAGCCAAGATAGGGGTAGGGTCCCCTACGAGCAGTACTTC.

CDR3 protein: CASSFLDRVSYEQYF. The CDR3 DNA follows: TGTGCCAGCAGCTTCCTGGACAGGGTCTCCTACGAGCAGTACTTC. The rearrangement joins TRBV21-1 to TRBJ2-7; no DNA check was done on the table's D call, TRBD1. TRBV21-1 is an annotated pseudogene. The CDR3 sequence is 15 residues long.

The chain couples TRBV18 to TRBJ2-1; TRBD2 agrees at 9 bases. Germline V gene sequence: CDR1 KGHSH, CDR2 LQKENI. V shed 5 bases, J shed 5 bases, and the junction held 7 bases outside the gene matches. The CDR3 is 15 residues long. The CDR3 bases are TGTGCCAGCTCATCCCTAGCGGGAAAAGACAATGAGCAGTTCTTC. Encoded protein: CASSSLAGKDNEQFF.

A word on this clone: A read error may account for a junction end that differs from germline. The rearrangement joins TRBV7-7 to TRBJ2-3, with 8 bases that match TRBD2. Germline values: CDR1 SSHAT, CDR2 FNYEAQ (reference sequence). The length of the CDR3 is 16 residues. Here the CDR3 DNA reads TGTGCTAGCAGCGCCAGTACGGGAGGGAGCACAGATACGCAGTATTTT. It translates to CASSASTGGSTDTQYF.

The table lists this clone with a count of one. The chain combines TRBV5-4 with TRBJ2-3; 9 bases are a match to TRBD2. Trimming removed 3 bases from V and 6 bases from J; junction bases left unmatched: 14. CDR1 SGHNT and CDR2 YYREEE come from the germline V gene (reference sequence). The CDR3 is 17 amino acids. The CDR3 loop reads CASSSAGTSRESDTQYF. CDR3 sequence (DNA): TGTGCCAGCAGCTCTGCCGGGACTAGCAGGGAGTCGGATACGCAGTATTTT.